Shown below are 24 T cell receptor beta chains from a single sample sequenced in a study of cytomegalovirus exposure and HLA in healthy donors. TCRdb keeps only in-frame clones here, not all; method: immunoSEQ multiplex PCR. The sample yields about 200,000 clones, around 86% seen once. Sequenced material: PBMCs. The receptors here all came from a woman between 18 and 30 years old in good health and CMV-seropositive.

The chain joins TRBV13 to TRBJ2-7; the match to TRBD2 covers 10 bases. Germline trimming cut 3 bases from V and 5 bases from J; bases unmatched to any gene: 7. This CDR3 is built from 15 residues. Germline assignment: CDR1 PRHDT and CDR2 FYEKMQ (reference sequence). The CDR3 DNA sequence: TGTGCCAGCAGCTTTGCACTAGCGGGATCCGACGAGCAGTACTTC. Translating gives CASSFALAGSDEQYF.

The CDR3 DNA follows: TGTGCCAGCAGCCCCCCCCCGACCGGGTACAATGAGCAGTTCTTC. Its translation is CASSPPPTGYNEQFF. The gene calls are TRBV28 and TRBJ2-1; no firm D call. Deletions cut 6 bases from V and 4 bases from J, with 16 bases between. Per germline, CDR1 MDHEN and CDR2 SYDVKM. The CDR3 has 15 residues.

The rearrangement uses TRBV5-6 and TRBJ1-4; perhaps TRBD1 as D (6 bases). Trimming removed 6 bases at V and 8 bases at J, with 20 bases between. The CDR3 sequence is 15 residues long. The V gene's germline CDR1 is SGHDT and CDR2 YYEEEE. CDR3 sequence reads: CASKLEGGGQEKLFF. The CDR3, as DNA: TGTGCCAGCAAGCTGGAGGGGGGAGGGCAAGAAAAACTGTTTTTT. The variable domain in full, with the rest retrieved from reference TRBV5-6 and TRBJ1-4, is DAGVTQSPTHLIKTRGQQVTLRCSPKSGHDTVSWYQQALGQGPQFIFQYYEEEERQRGNFPDRFSGHQFPNYSSELNVNALLLGDSALYLCASKLEGGGQEKLFFGSGTQLSVL.

The chain combines TRBV19 with TRBJ2-1, with TRBD1 matching over 7 bases. Germline CDR1 and CDR2: LNHDA and SQIVND (reference sequence). V lost 6 bases and J lost 4; bases outside the gene matches: 12. CDR3 length equals 16 residues. The CDR3 DNA is TGTGCCAGTAGCCGGGGACAGAACCATCCTTACAATGAGCAGTTCTTC. This codes for CASSRGQNHPYNEQFF.

The chain combines TRBV5-4 with TRBJ2-7; D perhaps matches TRBD2 (5 bases). Trimming stripped 5 bases from V and 9 bases from J, with 21 bases between. The germline gives CDR1 SGHNT, CDR2 YYREEE (reference sequence). CDR3 length: 14 amino acids. The CDR3 DNA sequence: TGTGCCAGCAGTCGTCCAGAGGGAACTACGACGCAGTACTTC. Its translation: CASSRPEGTTTQYF.

This clone occurred a few times. Other DNA sequences in this specimen translate into the identical CDR3. This chain uses TRBV30 with TRBJ1-1; possible D gene TRBD1, 6 bases. The CDR3 is made up of 13 amino acids. Trimming cost V 0 bases and J 1 base, with 6 bases left between them. From germline, CDR1 is GTSNPN and CDR2 SVGIG (reference sequence). As DNA, the CDR3 is TGTGCCTGGAGTGTACAGGGGAACACTGAAGCTTTCTTT. Amino acid sequence: CAWSVQGNTEAFF.

The CDR3 DNA sequence: TGTGCCAGCAGTTCAACGGGACAGGGGGCCTACGAGCAGTACTTC. It translates to CASSSTGQGAYEQYF. The chain couples TRBV28 to TRBJ2-7, with 11 bases aligning to TRBD1. This CDR3 contains 15 residues. V lost 4 bases and J lost 2; bases outside the gene matches: 4. The germline V gene encodes CDR1 MDHEN and CDR2 SYDVKM.

The sample holds a few counts of this clone. The chain is built from TRBV5-1 and TRBJ1-1; 7 positions agree with TRBD1. Unmatched junction bases numbered 11, after V lost 2 bases and J lost 1 base. Germline loops: CDR1 SGHRS, CDR2 YFSETQ. The length of the CDR3 is 17 residues. The CDR3 coding sequence is TGCGCCAGCAGCTTCCCTTCGACAGGGCTTTCGAACACTGAAGCTTTCTTT. Its protein product is CASSFPSTGLSNTEAFF.

This rearrangement joins TRBV27 to TRBJ1-4; the D is unclear. This CDR3 comprises 13 residues. V gave up 6 bases and J gave up 7 bases, with 12 bases separating them. CDR1 and CDR2 (germline): MNHEY, SMNVEV (reference sequence). CDR3 nucleotides: TGTGCCAGCAGAGAGAGCGGTACTGAAAAACTGTTTTTT. It yields the protein CASRESGTEKLFF.

CDR3 sequence: CASNGGSTDTQYF. CDR3 bases: TGTGCCAGTAATGGCGGGAGCACAGATACGCAGTATTTT. The gene calls are TRBV19 and TRBJ2-3; TRBD2 might be the D (5 bases). Germline V lookup: CDR1 LNHDA, CDR2 SQIVND (reference sequence). V was clipped by 7 bases and J by 0 bases, with 8 bases between them. The CDR3 spans 13 residues.

This clone was found once. The chain recombines TRBV6-5 with TRBJ1-2, with D perhaps TRBD1 (6 bases). The CDR3 runs 13 residues. V was clipped by 2 bases and J by 7 bases, with 11 bases between them. Germline V gene data show CDR1 as MNHEY and CDR2 as SVGAGI. In DNA form, the CDR3 reads TGTGCCAGCAGTTACGGACAAGGGGGTGGCTACACCTTC. Translating gives CASSYGQGGGYTF.

This clone has just one count. The genes are TRBV7-2 and TRBJ2-1; 11 bases agree with TRBD2. Germline CDR1 is SGHTA and CDR2 is FQGNSA. V dropped 5 bases and J dropped 4; count of bases not matched to a gene: 10. The CDR3 runs to 17 residues. The CDR3 spells CASSPISGRAEYNEQFF. CDR3 DNA: TGTGCCAGCAGCCCCATTAGCGGGAGGGCCGAATACAATGAGCAGTTCTTC.

This chain joins TRBV15 and TRBJ2-3; 8 bases line up with TRBD2. Germline lookup yields CDR1 LNHNV and CDR2 YYDKDF (reference sequence). The CDR3 is 13 residues long. Trimming took 1 base from V and 8 from J; bases not matched to a gene: 2. This chain's CDR3 is CATSRGAGGTQYF. CDR3 bases: TGTGCCACCAGCAGAGGGGCGGGAGGTACGCAGTATTTT.

The gene calls are TRBV10-3 and TRBJ1-5; 7 bases fit TRBD1. With V trimmed by 3 bases and J by 2 bases, 4 bases remained unmatched. Germline assignment: CDR1 ENHRY and CDR2 SYGVKD. The CDR3 covers 15 residues. The DNA of the CDR3 is TGTGCCATCAGTGATTGGGGGACAGGCAATCAGCCCCAGCATTTT. It codes for CAISDWGTGNQPQHF.

V usage is TRBV27 and J usage is TRBJ1-1, with 9 nucleotides matching TRBD1. The CDR3 extends over 17 amino acids. CDR1 is MNHEY and CDR2 is SMNVEV in the germline V gene (reference sequence). V gave up 1 base and J gave up 3 bases; unmatched junction bases: 9. The CDR3 here is CASSLWRGTGFDTEAFF. The DNA of the CDR3 is TGTGCCAGCAGTTTATGGCGGGGGACAGGGTTCGACACTGAAGCTTTCTTT.

This rearrangement joins TRBV30 to TRBJ1-1, with a weak D call TRBD1 (5 bases). CDR3 length: 14 residues. Deletions cut 1 base from V and 1 base from J, with 10 bases between. Looked up from germline, CDR1 is GTSNPN and CDR2 is SVGIG (reference sequence). CDR3 sequence: CAWSAGQGNTEAFF. The CDR3 DNA reads as TGTGCCTGGAGTGCCGGGCAGGGGAACACTGAAGCTTTCTTT.

This chain connects TRBV27 to TRBJ2-7; D perhaps matches TRBD1 (5 bases). This CDR3 contains 14 residues. Germline V CDR1 and CDR2: MNHEY, SMNVEV (reference sequence). V lost 3 bases and J lost 4, with 13 bases in between. The CDR3 protein is CASSLYRGGYEQYF. The CDR3 DNA reads TGTGCCAGCAGTTTGTATAGGGGCGGATACGAGCAGTACTTC.

This clone has only one observation. V and J are TRBV5-6 and TRBJ2-3, with a tentative D call TRBD1 (5 bases). This CDR3 has 15 residues. Germline V gene lookup returns CDR1 SGHDT and CDR2 YYEEEE. V was shortened by 4 bases and J by 5 bases, with 17 bases between the two germline ends. DNA of the CDR3: TGTGCCAGCAGCCCCGGCAGGGCTGATGAAGATACGCAGTATTTT. This gives the protein CASSPGRADEDTQYF.

The chain links TRBV27 to TRBJ2-2, with 7 bases fitting TRBD1. V shed 6 bases and J 0 bases; nucleotides not matched to a gene: 4. This CDR3 contains 15 residues. From germline, CDR1 is MNHEY and CDR2 SMNVEV (reference sequence). The DNA for the CDR3 is TGTGCCAGCAGACCCGGGACAGCGAACACCGGGGAGCTGTTTTTT. It translates to CASRPGTANTGELFF.

This clone has just a few counts. The rearrangement links TRBV19 to TRBJ1-2; the D is unclear. The CDR3 extends over 13 amino acids. Germline V lookup: CDR1 LNHDA, CDR2 SQIVND (reference sequence). V was pared by 10 bases and J by 6 bases, with 18 bases between. The CDR3 protein is CATEKREFDGYTF. CDR3 in DNA: TGTGCCACCGAGAAGAGGGAATTCGATGGCTACACCTTC.

V and J are TRBV5-4 and TRBJ2-7, with D possibly matching TRBD2 (5 bases). Germline V gene data show CDR1 as SGHNT and CDR2 as YYREEE (reference sequence). Trimming shortened V by 0 bases and J by 4 bases, and 8 bases separated the two germline ends. The CDR3 length is 13 residues. The CDR3 nucleotides read TGTGCCAGCAGCTTGGGGGCGGGTTACGAGCAGTACTTC. As protein: CASSLGAGYEQYF.

The rearrangement links TRBV5-1 to TRBJ2-3, with D possibly matching TRBD2 (5 bases). The CDR3 extends over 15 amino acids. Germline V lookup: CDR1 SGHRS, CDR2 YFSETQ. The germline V and J ends were trimmed by 2 bases and 6 bases, with 16 bases remaining between them. CDR3 region: CASSFERPVGDTQYF. The CDR3 nucleotides read TGCGCCAGCAGCTTCGAGCGGCCGGTAGGGGATACGCAGTATTTT. Full variable domain (rest looked up from reference TRBV5-1 and TRBJ2-3): KAGVTQTPRYLIKTRGQQVTLSCSPISGHRSVSWYQQTPGQGLQFLFEYFSETQRNKGNFPGRFSGRQFSNSRSEMNVSTLELGDSALYLCASSFERPVGDTQYFGPGTRLTVL.

The chain carries TRBV30 and TRBJ2-1; TRBD1 matches 10 bases. The germline gives CDR1 GTSNPN, CDR2 SVGIG (reference sequence). V shed 0 bases, J shed 7 bases, and the junction held 9 bases outside the gene matches. CDR3 length: 16 amino acids. This CDR3 is CAWSVRRDRGRNEQFF. The DNA for the CDR3 is TGTGCCTGGAGTGTACGAAGGGACAGGGGACGGAATGAGCAGTTCTTC. Variable domain in full (rest from reference TRBV30 and TRBJ2-1): SQTIHQWPATLVQPVGSPLSLECTVEGTSNPNLYWYRQAAGRGLQLLFYSVGIGQISSEVPQNLSASRPQDRQFILSSKKLLLSDSGFYLCAWSVRRDRGRNEQFFGPGTRLTVL.

The DNA of the CDR3 is TGTGCCAGCAGTCCCCTGGAGGGGTACTATGGCTACACCTTC. Translation: CASSPLEGYYGYTF. The chain links TRBV28 to TRBJ1-2, with D tentatively TRBD1 (5 bases). This CDR3 contains 14 residues. V lost 5 bases to trimming and J lost 3 bases, with 13 bases between them. The germline gives CDR1 MDHEN, CDR2 SYDVKM.